Below are 22 T cell receptor beta chains sequenced from a single sample in a study of CD4+ T cells in melanoma. The protocol was immunoSEQ multiplex PCR, while the TCRdb copy is restricted to in-frame clones and leaves out a portion. The repertoire holds under 5,000 clones, with around 62% as singletons. The sequenced material came from cells from a culture (not recorded whether cultured in vitro). The receptors originated from a human donor with melanoma.

This clone was seen once. Germline is not matched at one junction end, which may reflect a read error. V gene TRBV20-1 combines with J gene TRBJ1-6; the D gene is possibly TRBD1 (6 bases). Germline values: CDR1 DFQATT, CDR2 SNEGSKA (reference sequence). The CDR3 length is 8 residues. The chain's CDR3 is CSARGGYF. The CDR3 DNA reads TGCAGTGCAAGGGGGGGGTACTTT.

This clone is a singleton in its sample. The rearrangement joins TRBV5-1 to TRBJ1-2; 9 positions agree with TRBD1. The CDR3 has 15 amino acids. Looked up from germline, CDR1 is SGHRS and CDR2 is YFSETQ. Trimming removed 0 bases from V and 8 bases from J; junction bases left unmatched: 8. In DNA form, the CDR3 reads TGCGCCAGCAGCTTGGAGGGACAGGGCATGGACGGCTACACCTTC. Translating gives CASSLEGQGMDGYTF.

This clone was counted a few times. CDR3 coding DNA: TGTGCCAGCAGCTTCCAGGGGGAGAATTCACCCCTCCACTTT. Encoded protein: CASSFQGENSPLHF. This chain links TRBV5-4 with TRBJ1-6; 7 bases agree with TRBD1. The V gene's germline CDR1 is SGHNT and CDR2 YYREEE (reference sequence). V lost 2 bases and J lost 7; bases outside the gene matches: 3. This CDR3 contains 14 residues.

The V call is TRBV28, the J call TRBJ1-5; D ambiguous. Germline V gene sequence: CDR1 MDHEN, CDR2 SYDVKM. Trimming left V 3 bases short and J 9 bases short, with 12 bases between. CDR3 size: 13 residues. The CDR3 here is CASSFPSLSPQHF. CDR3 bases: TGTGCCAGCAGTTTTCCCTCTTTGTCGCCCCAGCATTTT.

The chain links TRBV4-3 to TRBJ1-1; tentative D call: TRBD1 (5 bases). The CDR3 covers 15 residues. The V end was cut by 0 bases, the J end by 3 bases, with 11 bases between. CDR1 and CDR2 (germline): LGHNA, YSLEER. CDR3 amino acids: CASSQDRDRYTEAFF. The CDR3, as DNA: TGCGCCAGCAGCCAAGATAGAGACAGATACACTGAAGCTTTCTTT.

This clone is classed as medium-sized. The chain couples TRBV9 to TRBJ2-7, with 7 positions matching TRBD1. Unmatched junction bases numbered 6, after V lost 4 bases and J lost 2 bases. The CDR3 has 14 residues. Germline V gene data show CDR1 as SGDLS and CDR2 as YYNGEE. The CDR3 DNA reads TGTGCCAGCAGCCCGTGGGACAGTACCTACGAGCAGTACTTC. Its translation: CASSPWDSTYEQYF.

The chain carries TRBV2 and TRBJ1-2; D is undetermined. This CDR3 comprises 15 residues. V shed 1 base and J shed 7 bases, with 16 bases lying between them. CDR1 SNHLY and CDR2 FYNNEI come from the germline V gene. CDR3: CASSEGDGSAIGYTF. CDR3 nucleotide sequence: TGTGCCAGCAGTGAAGGAGACGGATCTGCTATTGGCTACACCTTC.

This clone was detected only a few times. This rearrangement joins TRBV25-1 to TRBJ1-5, with 9 bases aligning to TRBD1. The CDR3 length is 14 residues. Germline assignment: CDR1 MGHDK and CDR2 SYGVNS. V lost 6 bases, J lost 5 bases, and 5 bases stayed unmatched. The CDR3 loop reads CASSGTGHDQPQHF. In DNA form, the CDR3 reads TGTGCCAGCAGCGGGACAGGGCACGATCAGCCCCAGCATTTT.

The chain has TRBV9 and TRBJ2-7, with 10 bases identical to TRBD1. Germline-derived CDR1 and CDR2 are SGDLS and YYNGEE. The J segment lost 4 bases and the V segment lost 3 bases, leaving 7 bases of the junction unmatched. This CDR3 is 15 amino acids long. The chain's CDR3 is CASSAEDRGGYEQYF. CDR3 DNA: TGTGCCAGCAGCGCCGAGGACAGGGGGGGGTACGAGCAGTACTTC.

This clone was picked up a small number of times. This chain uses TRBV10-3 with TRBJ1-5, with D possibly being TRBD1 (6 bases). V lost 4 bases, J lost 2 bases, and 15 bases lay in between. The CDR3 is 16 amino acids. CDR1 ENHRY and CDR2 SYGVKD come from the germline V gene. The CDR3 here is CAISGATGSGNQPQHF. In DNA, the CDR3 is TGTGCCATCAGTGGTGCCACAGGGTCGGGCAATCAGCCCCAGCATTTT.

This clone is labeled as medium-sized. The CDR3 DNA is TGTGCCAGCAACGGACAGGGGGAGACCCAGTACTTC. Translating it yields CASNGQGETQYF. The chain combines TRBV27 with TRBJ2-5; 9 bases are a match to TRBD1. The CDR3 covers 12 residues. The V and J ends lost 7 bases and 5 bases, in that order; junction bases with no gene match: 2. Germline V gene data show CDR1 as MNHEY and CDR2 as SMNVEV (reference sequence).

V usage is TRBV6-1 and J usage is TRBJ2-1, with no clear D. V dropped 4 bases and J dropped 4 bases, with 5 bases sitting between them. There are 12 residues in the CDR3. Germline V gene data show CDR1 as MNHNS and CDR2 as SASEGT. CDR3 residues: CASSVLYNEQFF. CDR3 nucleotides: TGTGCCAGCAGTGTCTTATACAATGAGCAGTTCTTC.

This clone has a handful of counts. V is TRBV11-2 and J is TRBJ1-6, with D possibly being TRBD1 (6 bases). Germline V gives CDR1 SGHAT, CDR2 FQNNGV. V lost 1 base and J lost 16, with 11 bases in between. This CDR3 has 12 amino acids. The CDR3 loop reads CASSLVWTELHF. As DNA, the CDR3 is TGTGCCAGCAGCTTAGTCTGGACAGAACTCCACTTT.

The chain has TRBV28 and TRBJ2-5; TRBD2 agrees at 8 bases. Germline V lookup: CDR1 MDHEN, CDR2 SYDVKM. Unmatched junction bases numbered 5, after V lost 6 bases and J lost 2 bases. CDR3 length: 14 residues. CDR3 DNA sequence: TGTGCCAGCAGCACTTCGGGGGGGCAAGAGACCCAGTACTTC. Translation: CASSTSGGQETQYF.

V is TRBV4-3 and J is TRBJ1-1; D remains ambiguous. CDR1 is LGHNA, CDR2 YSLEER, per germline. The CDR3 length is 13 residues. V was cut by 1 base and J by 1 base, with 4 bases left in between. The chain's CDR3 is CASSQAGNTEAFF. The CDR3 DNA reads TGCGCCAGCAGCCAAGCTGGGAACACTGAAGCTTTCTTT.

The chain carries TRBV10-1 and TRBJ2-7, with TRBD1 matching over 10 bases. V was clipped by 6 bases and J by 7 bases; unmatched bases: 6. This CDR3 has 13 amino acids. CDR1 WNHNN and CDR2 SYGVQD come from the germline V gene (reference sequence). The CDR3 DNA follows: TGCGCCAGCAGCGGGACAGGGGAGAGAGAGCAGTACTTC. This translates into CASSGTGEREQYF.

V is TRBV5-5 and J is TRBJ2-7; 8 bases agree with TRBD1. The CDR3 extends over 13 amino acids. Germline CDR1 and CDR2: SGHKS and YYEKEE (reference sequence). The junction had 2 bases not matched to a gene; V was cut back by 4 bases and J by 2 bases. The CDR3 loop is CASSRTGPYEQYF. The CDR3 DNA reads TGTGCCAGCAGCCGGACAGGGCCCTACGAGCAGTACTTC. The full variable domain, rest sourced from reference TRBV5-5 and TRBJ2-7, is DAGVTQSPTHLIKTRGQQVTLRCSPISGHKSVSWYQQVLGQGPQFIFQYYEKEERGRGNFPDRFSARQFPNYSSELNVNALLLGDSALYLCASSRTGPYEQYFGPGTRLTVT.

The V gene is TRBV10-2, the J gene TRBJ1-2; TRBD1 might be the D (5 bases). With 10 bases removed from V and 8 bases from J, the gap between germline ends came to 14 bases. CDR3 length: 11 amino acids. CDR1 is WSHSY and CDR2 is SAAADI in the germline V gene. Here the CDR3 reads CATGRGRGYTF. CDR3 coding DNA: TGCGCCACTGGGCGGGGGAGGGGCTACACCTTC.

This clone was recorded only once. The chain has TRBV2 and TRBJ2-7; the D gene is possibly TRBD1 (5 bases). The CDR3 covers 12 residues. The germline V gene encodes CDR1 SNHLY and CDR2 FYNNEI. V was clipped by 7 bases and J by 3 bases, with 10 bases between them. CDR3 in DNA: TGTGCCAGCACTGACAGCTACTACGAGCAGTACTTC. Residues: CASTDSYYEQYF.

This clone has more than one count but fewer than ten. This rearrangement joins TRBV7-8 to TRBJ2-1; maybe TRBD1 (5 bases). The V gene's germline CDR1 is SGHVS and CDR2 FQNEAQ. The CDR3 runs to 14 residues. The V and J ends lost 7 bases and 6 bases respectively, with 16 bases between them. CDR3 bases: TGTGCCAGCACCCCGACAGCGTTGGTCAATGAGCAGTTCTTC. Translated, it gives CASTPTALVNEQFF.

CDR3 in amino acids: CASSIRDVTYNEQFF. The CDR3, as DNA: TGTGCCAGTAGTATCCGGGACGTCACGTACAATGAGCAGTTCTTC. This sequence joins TRBV19 and TRBJ2-1; either TRBD1 or TRBD2 may supply D (5 bases each). Germline CDR1 reads LNHDA; CDR2 reads SQIVND (reference sequence). CDR3 size: 15 residues. Trimming pared 3 bases from V and 4 bases from J, leaving 13 bases between.

This chain joins TRBV5-1 and TRBJ2-7, with D tentatively TRBD1 (6 bases). V shed 5 bases and J shed 0 bases, with 15 bases lying between them. Looked up from germline, CDR1 is SGHRS and CDR2 is YFSETQ. The CDR3 sequence is 15 residues long. CDR3 sequence reads: CASRPSTGGSYEQYF. CDR3 coding DNA: TGCGCCAGCAGACCTTCGACAGGAGGCTCCTACGAGCAGTACTTC.